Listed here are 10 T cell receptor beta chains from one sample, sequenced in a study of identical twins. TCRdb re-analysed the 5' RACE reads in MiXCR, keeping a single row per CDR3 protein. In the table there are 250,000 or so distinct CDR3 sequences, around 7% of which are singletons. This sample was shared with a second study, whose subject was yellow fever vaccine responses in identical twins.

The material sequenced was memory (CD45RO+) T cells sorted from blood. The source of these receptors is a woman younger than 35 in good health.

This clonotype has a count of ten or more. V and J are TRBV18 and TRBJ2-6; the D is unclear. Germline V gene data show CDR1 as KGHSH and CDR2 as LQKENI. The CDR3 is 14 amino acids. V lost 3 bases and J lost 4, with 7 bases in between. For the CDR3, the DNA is TGTGCCAGCTCACCCGCCTGGGGGGCCAACGTCCTGACTTTC. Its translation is CASSPAWGANVLTF.

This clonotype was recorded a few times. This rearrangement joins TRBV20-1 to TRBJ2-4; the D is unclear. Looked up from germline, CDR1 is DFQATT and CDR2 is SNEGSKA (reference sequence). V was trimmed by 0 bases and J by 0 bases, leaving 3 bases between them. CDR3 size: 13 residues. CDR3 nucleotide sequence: TGCAGTGCTAGAGAGGTAGCCAAAAACATTCAGTACTTC. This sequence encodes CSAREVAKNIQYF.

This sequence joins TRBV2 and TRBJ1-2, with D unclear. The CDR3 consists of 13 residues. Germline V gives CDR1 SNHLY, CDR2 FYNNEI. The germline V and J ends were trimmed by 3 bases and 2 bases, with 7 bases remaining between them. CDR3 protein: CASSELVNYGYTF. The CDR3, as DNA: TGTGCCAGCAGTGAGTTGGTAAACTATGGCTACACCTTC.

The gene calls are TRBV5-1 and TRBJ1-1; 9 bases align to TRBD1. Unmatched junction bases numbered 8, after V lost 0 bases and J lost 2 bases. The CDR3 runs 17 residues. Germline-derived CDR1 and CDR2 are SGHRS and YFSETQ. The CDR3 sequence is CASSLGAGTGRNTEAFF. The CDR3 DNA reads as TGCGCCAGCAGCTTGGGGGCAGGGACAGGGAGAAACACTGAAGCTTTCTTT.

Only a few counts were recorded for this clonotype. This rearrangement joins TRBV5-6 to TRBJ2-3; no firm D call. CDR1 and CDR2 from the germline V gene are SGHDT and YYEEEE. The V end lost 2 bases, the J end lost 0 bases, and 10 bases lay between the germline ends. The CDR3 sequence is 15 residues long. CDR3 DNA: TGTGCCAGCAGCTTTTATAGGGTTAGCACAGATACGCAGTATTTT. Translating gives CASSFYRVSTDTQYF.

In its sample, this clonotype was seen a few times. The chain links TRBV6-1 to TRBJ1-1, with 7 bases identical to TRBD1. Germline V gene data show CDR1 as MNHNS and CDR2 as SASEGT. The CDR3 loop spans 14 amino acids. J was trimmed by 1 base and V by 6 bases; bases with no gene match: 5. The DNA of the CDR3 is TGTGCCAGCAGCCGAGGGGGCACGAACACTGAAGCTTTCTTT. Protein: CASSRGGTNTEAFF.

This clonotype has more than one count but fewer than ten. DNA for the CDR3: TGTGCCAGCAGCCCCTGGGGGATGAACACTGAAGCTTTCTTT. Its translation is CASSPWGMNTEAFF. The chain couples TRBV28 to TRBJ1-1, with D possibly TRBD1 on 5 matching bases. Germline V gives CDR1 MDHEN, CDR2 SYDVKM. V was pared by 6 bases and J by 0 bases, with 11 bases between. The CDR3 spans 14 residues.

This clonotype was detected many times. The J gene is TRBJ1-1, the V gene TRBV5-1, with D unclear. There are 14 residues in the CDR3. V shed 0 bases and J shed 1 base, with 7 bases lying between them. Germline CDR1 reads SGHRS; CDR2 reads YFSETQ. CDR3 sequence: CASSLGRRNTEAFF. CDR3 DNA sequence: TGCGCCAGCAGCTTGGGACGGCGGAACACTGAAGCTTTCTTT.

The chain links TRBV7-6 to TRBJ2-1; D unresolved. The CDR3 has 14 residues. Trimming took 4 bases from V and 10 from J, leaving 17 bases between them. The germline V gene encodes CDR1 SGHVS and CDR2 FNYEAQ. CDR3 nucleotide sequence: TGTGCCAGCAGCTCCGGGCCAAACCGACCCGAGCAGTTCTTC. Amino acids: CASSSGPNRPEQFF.

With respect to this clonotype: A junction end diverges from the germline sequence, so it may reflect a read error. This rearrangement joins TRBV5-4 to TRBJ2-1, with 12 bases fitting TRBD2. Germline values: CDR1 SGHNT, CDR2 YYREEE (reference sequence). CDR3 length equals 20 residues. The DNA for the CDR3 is TGTGCCAGCAGCTTGGGGGCAGGGAAACTAGCGGGGGGCACCTACAATGAGCAGCTCTTC. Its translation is CASSLGAGKLAGGTYNEQLF. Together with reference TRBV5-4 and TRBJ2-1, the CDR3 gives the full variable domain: ETGVTQSPTHLIKTRGQQVTLRCSSQSGHNTVSWYQQALGQGPQFIFQYYREEENGRGNFPPRFSGLQFPNYSSELNVNALELDDSALYLCASSLGAGKLAGGTYNEQLFGPGTRLTVL.